This T cell receptor (beta chain) appears in the sequencing data of a study of identical twins. Points from the study as a whole: Clonotypes of the beta chain that were abundant in cord blood carried fewer insertions (memory repertoires showed none). The study reached conclusions through statistical analysis that was cross-sectional, not following the same donors.

The germline V and J ends were trimmed by 5 bases and 1 base, with 18 bases remaining between them. There are 17 residues in the CDR3. Carrying unique molecular identifiers, the cDNA also gained a universal primer site through template switching. Using its own MiXCR run on the 5' RACE reads, TCRdb lists one record per CDR3 protein. The data show about 730,000 distinct CDR3 sequences, 21% seen once. For this clonotype: Its antigen remains unknown.

This sample was also put to use in a study of T cells expressing NK-cell markers. That report adds: Seven HCMV-seropositive donors and one seronegative donor made up the eight sequenced donors.

The V and J genes are TRBV12-3 or TRBV12-4 and TRBJ2-1, with D possibly TRBD2 on 6 matching bases. Source material: PBMCs. The sequence derives from a woman aged 18-35 years in good health. The CDR3 DNA reads as TGTGCCAGCAGTCCTCCCGGGAGCTCACCATCCTACAATGAGCAGTTCTTC. This translates into CASSPPGSSPSYNEQFF.